Shown below are 3 T cell receptor beta chains from a single sample sequenced in a study of T-cell memory formation after mild COVID-19. TCRdb re-called the 5' RACE reads through MiXCR, storing one row per CDR3 protein. Found here are about 390,000 distinct CDR3 sequences, 16% of them singletons; the top ten hold around a fifth. The specimen sequenced was PBMCs or a T cell subset sorted from them (not recorded which). The receptors stem from a man younger than 35 who had mild COVID-19 (a few samples of this study predate the infection). Cell type and time point are not known.

In this sample, this clonotype turned up a few times. The chain couples TRBV5-1 to TRBJ2-5; perhaps TRBD1 as D (5 bases). With 0 bases removed from V and 1 base from J, the gap between germline ends came to 7 bases. The CDR3 spans 14 residues. Germline V gene sequence: CDR1 SGHRS, CDR2 YFSETQ. The CDR3 nucleotides read TGCGCCAGCAGCTTGGGACAGACCCAAGAGACCCAGTACTTC. It codes for CASSLGQTQETQYF.

This clonotype was detected a few times. CDR3 nucleotide sequence: TGTGCCAGCAGTTACTCCGGGGGACAGGCACCCTACTACGACGGTGGCTACACCTTC. Encoded protein: CASSYSGGQAPYYDGGYTF. The rearrangement joins TRBV6-2 or TRBV6-3 to TRBJ1-2; 8 nucleotides align to TRBD1. V gave up 0 bases and J gave up 7 bases; unmatched junction bases: 19. CDR1 is MNHEY, CDR2 SVGEGT, per germline. The CDR3 consists of 19 residues.

This clonotype was seen only a few times. The V gene is TRBV25-1, the J gene TRBJ1-1; tentative D call: TRBD1 (5 bases). The CDR3 covers 12 residues. Trimming took off 3 bases at V and 8 bases at J, with 10 bases between the two ends. Germline V gives CDR1 MGHDK, CDR2 SYGVNS. The CDR3 DNA sequence: TGTGCCAGCAGTGATACGGGACTGGAAGCTTTCTTT. This encodes CASSDTGLEAFF.